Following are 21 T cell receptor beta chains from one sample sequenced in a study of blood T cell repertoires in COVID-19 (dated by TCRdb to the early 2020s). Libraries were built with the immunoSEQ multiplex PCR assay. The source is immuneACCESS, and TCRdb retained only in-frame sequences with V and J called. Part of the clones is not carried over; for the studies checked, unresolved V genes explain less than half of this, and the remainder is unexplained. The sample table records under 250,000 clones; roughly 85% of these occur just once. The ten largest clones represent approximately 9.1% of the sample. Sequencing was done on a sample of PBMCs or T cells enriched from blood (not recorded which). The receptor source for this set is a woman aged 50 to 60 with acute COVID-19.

CDR3 residues: CASSRRGTTRYNEQFF. The CDR3 DNA follows: TGTGCCAGCAGCCGAAGAGGGACTACCAGATACAATGAGCAGTTCTTC. The chain has TRBV3-1 (or the pseudogene TRBV3-2) and TRBJ2-1, with 7 nucleotides matching TRBD2. Per germline, CDR1 LGHDT and CDR2 YNNKEL (reference sequence). The J segment lost 4 bases and the V segment lost 4 bases, leaving 10 bases of the junction unmatched. There are 16 residues in the CDR3.

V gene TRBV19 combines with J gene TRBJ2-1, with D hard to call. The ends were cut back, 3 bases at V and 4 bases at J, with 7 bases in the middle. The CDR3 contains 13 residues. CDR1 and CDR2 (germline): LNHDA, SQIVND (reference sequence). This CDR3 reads CASSILNYNEQFF. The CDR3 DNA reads TGTGCCAGTAGTATCCTTAATTACAATGAGCAGTTCTTC. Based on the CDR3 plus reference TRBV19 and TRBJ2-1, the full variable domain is DGGITQSPKYLFRKEGQNVTLSCEQNLNHDAMYWYRQDPGQGLRLIYYSQIVNDFQKGDIAEGYSVSREKKESFPLTVTSAQKNPTAFYLCASSILNYNEQFFGPGTRLTVL.

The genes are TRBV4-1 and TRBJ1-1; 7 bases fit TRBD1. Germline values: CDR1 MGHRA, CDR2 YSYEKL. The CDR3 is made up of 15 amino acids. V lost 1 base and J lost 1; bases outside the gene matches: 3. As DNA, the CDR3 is TGCGCCAGCAGCCAAGGACAGGGCCAGAACACTGAAGCTTTCTTT. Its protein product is CASSQGQGQNTEAFF.

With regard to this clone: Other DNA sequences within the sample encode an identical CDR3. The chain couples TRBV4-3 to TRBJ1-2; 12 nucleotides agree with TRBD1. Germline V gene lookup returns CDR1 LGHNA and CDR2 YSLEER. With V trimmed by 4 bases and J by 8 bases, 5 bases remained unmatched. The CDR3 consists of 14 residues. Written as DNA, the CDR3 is TGCGCCAGCAGCCCGGGACAGGGGGCAGGGGGCTACACCTTC. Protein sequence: CASSPGQGAGGYTF.

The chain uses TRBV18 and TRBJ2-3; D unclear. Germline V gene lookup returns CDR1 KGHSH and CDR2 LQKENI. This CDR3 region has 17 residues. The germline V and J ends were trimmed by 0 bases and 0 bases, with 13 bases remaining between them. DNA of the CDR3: TGTGCCAGCTCACCACCCTTGGTACTAAGTAGCACAGATACGCAGTATTTT. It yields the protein CASSPPLVLSSTDTQYF.

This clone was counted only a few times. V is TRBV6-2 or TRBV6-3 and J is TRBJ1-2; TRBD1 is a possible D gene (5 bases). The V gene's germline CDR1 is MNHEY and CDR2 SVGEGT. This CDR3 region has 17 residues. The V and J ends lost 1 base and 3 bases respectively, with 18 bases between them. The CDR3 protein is CASSYYPEKGLDYGYTF. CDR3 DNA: TGTGCCAGCAGTTACTACCCGGAAAAGGGGCTGGACTATGGCTACACCTTC.

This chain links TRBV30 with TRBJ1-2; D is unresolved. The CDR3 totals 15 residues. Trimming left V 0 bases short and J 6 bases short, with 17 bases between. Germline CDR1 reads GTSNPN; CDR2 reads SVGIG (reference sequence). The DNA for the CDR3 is TGTGCCTGGAGTGTGGAGGAGATAGAGTCCGATGGCTACACCTTC. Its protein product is CAWSVEEIESDGYTF.

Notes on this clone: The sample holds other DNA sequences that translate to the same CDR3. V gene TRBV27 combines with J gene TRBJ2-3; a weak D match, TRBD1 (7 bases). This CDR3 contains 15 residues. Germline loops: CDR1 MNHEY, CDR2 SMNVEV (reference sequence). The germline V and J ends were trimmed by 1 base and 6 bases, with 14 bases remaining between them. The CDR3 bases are TGTGCCAGCAGTTTATTAGCAGGGGGGCGGGATACGCAGTATTTT. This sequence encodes CASSLLAGGRDTQYF.

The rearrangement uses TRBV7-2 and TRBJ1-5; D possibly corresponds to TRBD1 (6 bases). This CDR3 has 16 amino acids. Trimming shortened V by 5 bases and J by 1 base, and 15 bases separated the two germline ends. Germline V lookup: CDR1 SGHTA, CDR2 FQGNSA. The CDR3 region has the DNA TGTGCCAGCAGCCCCGACAGGAGTCGAAGCAATCAGCCCCAGCATTTT. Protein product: CASSPDRSRSNQPQHF.

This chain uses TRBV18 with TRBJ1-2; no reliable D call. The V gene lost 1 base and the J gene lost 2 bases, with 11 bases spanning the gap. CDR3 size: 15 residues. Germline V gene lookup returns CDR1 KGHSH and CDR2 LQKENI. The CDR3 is CASSPQPPSNYGYTF. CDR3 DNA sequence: TGTGCCAGCTCACCACAGCCACCGAGCAACTATGGCTACACCTTC.

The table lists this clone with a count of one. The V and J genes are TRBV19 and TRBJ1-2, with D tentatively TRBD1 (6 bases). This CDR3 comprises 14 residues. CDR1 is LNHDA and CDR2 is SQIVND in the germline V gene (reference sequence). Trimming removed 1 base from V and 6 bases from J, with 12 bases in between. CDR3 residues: CASSIAGGIHGYTF. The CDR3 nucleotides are TGTGCCAGTAGTATAGCTGGGGGCATACATGGCTACACCTTC.

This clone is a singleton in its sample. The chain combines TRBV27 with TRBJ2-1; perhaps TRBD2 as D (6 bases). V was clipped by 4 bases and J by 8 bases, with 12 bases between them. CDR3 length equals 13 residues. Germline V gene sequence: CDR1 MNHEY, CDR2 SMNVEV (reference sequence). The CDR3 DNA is TGTGCCAGCAGTTCCCTCTGGGGGGATGAGCAGTTCTTC. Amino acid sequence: CASSSLWGDEQFF.

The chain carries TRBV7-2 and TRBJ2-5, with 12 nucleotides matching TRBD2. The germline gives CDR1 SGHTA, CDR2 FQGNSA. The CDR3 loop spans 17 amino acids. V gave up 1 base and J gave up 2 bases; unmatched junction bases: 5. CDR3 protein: CASSLGLAGGNQETQYF. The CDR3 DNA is TGTGCCAGCAGCTTAGGCCTAGCGGGGGGGAATCAAGAGACCCAGTACTTC. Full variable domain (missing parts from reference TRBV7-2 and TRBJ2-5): GAGVSQSPSNKVTEKGKDVELRCDPISGHTALYWYRQSLGQGLEFLIYFQGNSAPDKSGLPSDRFSAERTGGSVSTLTIQRTQQEDSAVYLCASSLGLAGGNQETQYFGPGTRLLVL.

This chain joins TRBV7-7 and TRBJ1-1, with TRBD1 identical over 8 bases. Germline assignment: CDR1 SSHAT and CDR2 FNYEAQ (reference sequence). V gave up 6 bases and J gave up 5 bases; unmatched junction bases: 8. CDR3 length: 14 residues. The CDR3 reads CASRRDRSRTEAFF. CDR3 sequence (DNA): TGTGCCAGCAGACGGGACAGGTCGAGGACTGAAGCTTTCTTT.

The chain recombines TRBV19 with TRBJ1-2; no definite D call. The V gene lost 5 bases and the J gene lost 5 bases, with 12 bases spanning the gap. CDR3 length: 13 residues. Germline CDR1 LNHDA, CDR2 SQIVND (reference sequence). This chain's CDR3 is CASSPGHLYGYTF. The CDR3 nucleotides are TGTGCCAGTAGTCCAGGTCATTTATATGGCTACACCTTC. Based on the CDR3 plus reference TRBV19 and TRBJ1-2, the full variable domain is DGGITQSPKYLFRKEGQNVTLSCEQNLNHDAMYWYRQDPGQGLRLIYYSQIVNDFQKGDIAEGYSVSREKKESFPLTVTSAQKNPTAFYLCASSPGHLYGYTFGSGTRLTVV.

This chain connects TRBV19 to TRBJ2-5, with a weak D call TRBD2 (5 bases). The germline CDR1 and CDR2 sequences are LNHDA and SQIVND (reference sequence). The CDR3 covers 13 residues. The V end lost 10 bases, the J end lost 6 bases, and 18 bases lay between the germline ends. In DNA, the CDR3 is TGTGCCACCTCGTTCGGGGTTTTGAAGACCCAGTACTTC. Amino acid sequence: CATSFGVLKTQYF.

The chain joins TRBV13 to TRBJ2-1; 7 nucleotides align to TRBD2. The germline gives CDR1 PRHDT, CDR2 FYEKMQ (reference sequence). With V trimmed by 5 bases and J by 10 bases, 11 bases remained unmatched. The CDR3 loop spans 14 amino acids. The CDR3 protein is CASSRWDYPLEQFF. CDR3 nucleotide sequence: TGTGCCAGCAGCCGTTGGGACTACCCACTCGAGCAGTTCTTC.

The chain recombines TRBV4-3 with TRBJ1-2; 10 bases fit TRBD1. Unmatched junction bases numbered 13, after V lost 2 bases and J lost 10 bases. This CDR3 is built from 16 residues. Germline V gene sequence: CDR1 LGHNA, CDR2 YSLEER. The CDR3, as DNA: TGCGCCAGCAGCCAACTTGGGGGACAGGGGATTTTAGTCTACACCTTC. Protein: CASSQLGGQGILVYTF.

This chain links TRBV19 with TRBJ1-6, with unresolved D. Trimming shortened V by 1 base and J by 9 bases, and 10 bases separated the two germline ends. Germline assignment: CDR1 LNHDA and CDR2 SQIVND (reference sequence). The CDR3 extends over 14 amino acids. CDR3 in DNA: TGTGCCAGTAGTATAGGGCTGGCGGTTTCACCCCTCCACTTT. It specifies CASSIGLAVSPLHF.

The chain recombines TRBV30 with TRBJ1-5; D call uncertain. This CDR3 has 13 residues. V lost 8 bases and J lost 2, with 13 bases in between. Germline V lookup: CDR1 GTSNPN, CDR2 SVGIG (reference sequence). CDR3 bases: TGTGCCGGAGGAGTAGCTGGCAATCAGCCCCAGCATTTT. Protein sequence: CAGGVAGNQPQHF. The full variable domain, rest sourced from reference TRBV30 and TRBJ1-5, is SQTIHQWPATLVQPVGSPLSLECTVEGTSNPNLYWYRQAAGRGLQLLFYSVGIGQISSEVPQNLSASRPQDRQFILSSKKLLLSDSGFYLCAGGVAGNQPQHFGDGTRLSIL.

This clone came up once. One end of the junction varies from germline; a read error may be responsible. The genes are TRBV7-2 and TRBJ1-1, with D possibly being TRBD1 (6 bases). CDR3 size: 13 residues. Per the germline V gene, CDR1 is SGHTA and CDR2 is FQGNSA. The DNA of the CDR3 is TGTGCCAGCACCTTAAACAGGGCCACTGAAGCTTTCTTT. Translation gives CASTLNRATEAFF.